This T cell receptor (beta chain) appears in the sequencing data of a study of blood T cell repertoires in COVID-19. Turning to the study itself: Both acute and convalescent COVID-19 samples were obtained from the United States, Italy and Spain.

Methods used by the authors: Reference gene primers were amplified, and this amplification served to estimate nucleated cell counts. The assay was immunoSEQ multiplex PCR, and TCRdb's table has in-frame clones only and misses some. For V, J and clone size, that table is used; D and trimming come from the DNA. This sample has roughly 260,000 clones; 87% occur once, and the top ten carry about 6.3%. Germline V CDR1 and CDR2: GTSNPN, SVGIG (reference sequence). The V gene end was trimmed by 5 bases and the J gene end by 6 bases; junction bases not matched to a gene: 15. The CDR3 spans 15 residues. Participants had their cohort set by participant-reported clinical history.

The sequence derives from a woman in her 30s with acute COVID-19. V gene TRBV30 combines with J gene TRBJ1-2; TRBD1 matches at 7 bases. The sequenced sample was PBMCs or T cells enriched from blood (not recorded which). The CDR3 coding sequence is TGTGCCTGGGGCCGGGAGGGGGCTGGTAATCATGGCTACACCTTC. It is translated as CAWGREGAGNHGYTF.